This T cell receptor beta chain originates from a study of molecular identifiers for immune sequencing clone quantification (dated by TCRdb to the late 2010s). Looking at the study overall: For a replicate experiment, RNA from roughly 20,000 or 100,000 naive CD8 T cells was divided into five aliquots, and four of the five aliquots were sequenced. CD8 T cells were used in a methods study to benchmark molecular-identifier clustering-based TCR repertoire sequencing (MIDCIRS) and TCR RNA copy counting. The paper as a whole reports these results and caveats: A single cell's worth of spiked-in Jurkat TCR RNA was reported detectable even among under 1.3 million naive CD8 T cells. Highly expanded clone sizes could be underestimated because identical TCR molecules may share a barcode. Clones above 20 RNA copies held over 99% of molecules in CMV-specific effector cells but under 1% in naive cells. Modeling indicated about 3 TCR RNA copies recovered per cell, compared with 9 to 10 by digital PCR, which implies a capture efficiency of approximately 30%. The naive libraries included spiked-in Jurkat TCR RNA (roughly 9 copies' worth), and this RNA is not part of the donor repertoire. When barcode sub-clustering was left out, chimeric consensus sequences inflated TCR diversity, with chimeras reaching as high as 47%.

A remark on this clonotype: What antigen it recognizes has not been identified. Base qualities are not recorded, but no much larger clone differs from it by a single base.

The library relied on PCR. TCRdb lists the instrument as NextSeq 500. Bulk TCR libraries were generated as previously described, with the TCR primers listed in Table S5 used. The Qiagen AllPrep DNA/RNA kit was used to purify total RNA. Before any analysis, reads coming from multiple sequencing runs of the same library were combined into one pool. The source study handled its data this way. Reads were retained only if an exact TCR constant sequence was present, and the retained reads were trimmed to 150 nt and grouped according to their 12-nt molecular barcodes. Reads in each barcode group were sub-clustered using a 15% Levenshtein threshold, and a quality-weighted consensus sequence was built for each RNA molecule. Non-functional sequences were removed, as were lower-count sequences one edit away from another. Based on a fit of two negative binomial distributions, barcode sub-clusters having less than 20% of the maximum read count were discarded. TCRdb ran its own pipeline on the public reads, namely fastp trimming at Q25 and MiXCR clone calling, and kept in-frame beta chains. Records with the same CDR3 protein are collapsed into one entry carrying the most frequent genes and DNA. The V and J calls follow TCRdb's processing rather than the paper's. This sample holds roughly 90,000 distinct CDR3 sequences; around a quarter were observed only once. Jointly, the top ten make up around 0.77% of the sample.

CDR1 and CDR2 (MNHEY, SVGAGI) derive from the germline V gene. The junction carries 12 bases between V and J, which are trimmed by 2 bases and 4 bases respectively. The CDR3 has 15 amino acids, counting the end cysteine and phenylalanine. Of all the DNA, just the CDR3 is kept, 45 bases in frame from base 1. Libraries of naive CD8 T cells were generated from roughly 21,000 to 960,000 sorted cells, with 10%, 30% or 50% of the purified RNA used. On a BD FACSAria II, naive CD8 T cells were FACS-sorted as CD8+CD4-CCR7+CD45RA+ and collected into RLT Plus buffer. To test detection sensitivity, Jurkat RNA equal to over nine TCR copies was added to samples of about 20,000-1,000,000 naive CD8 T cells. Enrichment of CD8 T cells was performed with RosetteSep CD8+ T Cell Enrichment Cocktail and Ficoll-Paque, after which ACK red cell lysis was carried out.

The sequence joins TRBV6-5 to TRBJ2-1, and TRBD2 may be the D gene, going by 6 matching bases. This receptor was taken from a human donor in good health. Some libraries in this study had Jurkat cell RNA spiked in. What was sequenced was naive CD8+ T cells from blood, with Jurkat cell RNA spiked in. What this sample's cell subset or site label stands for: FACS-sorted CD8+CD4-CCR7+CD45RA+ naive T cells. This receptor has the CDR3 CASSYTGEWYNEQFF. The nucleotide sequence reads TGTGCCAGCAGTTACACGGGAGAATGGTACAATGAGCAGTTCTTC.